This passage covers 14 T cell receptor beta chains from one sample sequenced in a study of control samples from healthy donors and cancer patients. Clones were read by immunoSEQ multiplex PCR, and TCRdb kept only the in-frame ones, dropping some. The repertoire consists of 100,000 to 110,000 clones, with roughly 87% occurring once and the leading ten covering over 15%. Sequencing input: blood. All receptors derive from a woman in her forties or fifties in good health.

In its sample, this clone was seen a few times. The chain is built from TRBV7-8 and TRBJ2-7; no firm D call. The CDR3 sequence is 12 residues long. Trimming removed 3 bases at V and 4 bases at J, with 7 bases between. Germline V CDR1 and CDR2: SGHVS, FQNEAQ. Written as DNA, the CDR3 is TGTGCCAGCAGCTTGGCGACTTACGAGCAGTACGTC. Translated, it gives CASSLATYEQYV.

The J gene is TRBJ2-7, the V gene TRBV15; 9 bases fit TRBD2. Per germline, CDR1 LNHNV and CDR2 YYDKDF (reference sequence). With V trimmed by 0 bases and J by 6 bases, 12 bases remained unmatched. The CDR3 spans 17 residues. Here the CDR3 DNA reads TGTGCCACCAGCAGAGATCCTAGCGGGATAATAGTCTCCGAGCAGTACGTC. This codes for CATSRDPSGIIVSEQYV.

This clone came up once. The chain joins TRBV18 to TRBJ1-1; 9 bases align to TRBD1. This CDR3 is built from 17 residues. Looked up from germline, CDR1 is KGHSH and CDR2 is LQKENI. V shed 3 bases and J 6 bases; nucleotides not matched to a gene: 14. The CDR3 here is CASSPTPGQGLKAEAFF. CDR3 DNA sequence: TGTGCCAGCTCACCGACACCGGGACAGGGTCTGAAGGCTGAAGCTTTCTTT.

The chain recombines TRBV5-1 with TRBJ1-4, with TRBD1 identical over 7 bases. Looked up from germline, CDR1 is SGHRS and CDR2 is YFSETQ. The V segment lost 1 base and the J segment 8 bases; nucleotides outside the gene matches: 5. CDR3 length: 14 residues. The CDR3 DNA sequence: TGCGCCAGCAGCTTGACAGGGGAACGAGAAAAACTGTTTTTT. It codes for CASSLTGEREKLFF.

The CDR3 DNA is TGTGCCAGCAGCCCATCCGGGACGGACGGCTACACCTTC. Translating gives CASSPSGTDGYTF. The chain links TRBV6-6 to TRBJ1-2; tentatively, D is TRBD1 (5 bases). Trimming shortened V by 6 bases and J by 8 bases, and 16 bases separated the two germline ends. The CDR3 contains 13 residues. Germline CDR1 reads MNHNY; CDR2 reads SVGAGI (reference sequence).

The V call is TRBV6-2 or TRBV6-3, the J call TRBJ2-3, with 7 bases aligning to TRBD1. After removal of 6 bases from V and 9 bases from J, the junction contained 3 bases not matched to a gene. Germline V lookup: CDR1 MNHEY, CDR2 SVGEGT. The length of the CDR3 is 11 residues. The CDR3 is CASSQGVTQYF. CDR3 nucleotides: TGTGCCAGCAGCCAGGGGGTCACGCAGTATTTT.

The genes are TRBV27 and TRBJ1-5, with 9 bases aligning to TRBD1. With 6 bases clipped from V and 4 bases from J, the junction kept 10 bases outside the gene matches. The CDR3 extends over 16 amino acids. Germline V lookup: CDR1 MNHEY, CDR2 SMNVEV (reference sequence). In DNA, the CDR3 is TGTGCCAGCAGGGCAGGACAGGGGATCGTTAATCAGCCCCAGCATTTT. Its translation is CASRAGQGIVNQPQHF.

The rearrangement joins TRBV12-3 or TRBV12-4 to TRBJ1-1; D not resolved. Deletions cut 3 bases from V and 7 bases from J, with 6 bases between. The CDR3 runs 11 residues. CDR3 coding DNA: TGTGCCAGCAGTTTGGATATTGAAGCTTTCTTT. It translates to CASSLDIEAFF.

The chain is built from TRBV5-6 and TRBJ2-5, with 11 positions matching TRBD2. V shed 4 bases, J shed 5 bases, and the junction held 7 bases outside the gene matches. In germline, CDR1 is SGHDT, CDR2 YYEEEE. The CDR3 totals 15 residues. The CDR3 region is CASSPLAGARETQYF. The CDR3 nucleotides read TGTGCCAGCAGCCCACTAGCGGGAGCCCGGGAGACCCAGTACTTC. The whole variable domain, remainder taken from reference TRBV5-6 and TRBJ2-5, is DAGVTQSPTHLIKTRGQQVTLRCSPKSGHDTVSWYQQALGQGPQFIFQYYEEEERQRGNFPDRFSGHQFPNYSSELNVNALLLGDSALYLCASSPLAGARETQYFGPGTRLLVL.

This chain uses TRBV18 with TRBJ2-7; a weak D match, TRBD1 (6 bases). CDR1 and CDR2 from the germline V gene are KGHSH and LQKENI. Trimming pared 4 bases from V and 4 bases from J, leaving 8 bases between. The CDR3 runs 12 residues. Here the CDR3 reads CASSLDRYEQYV. For the CDR3, the DNA is TGTGCCAGCTCACTAGACAGGTACGAGCAGTACGTC.

The V call is TRBV5-8, the J call TRBJ2-1, with D tentatively TRBD1 (6 bases). Germline V gene lookup returns CDR1 SGHTS and CDR2 YDEGEE. Trimming cost V 4 bases and J 8 bases, with 10 bases left between them. The CDR3 consists of 12 residues. This chain's CDR3 is CASSQHRDEQFF. CDR3 nucleotide sequence: TGTGCCAGCAGCCAGCACAGGGATGAGCAGTTCTTC.

The chain has TRBV11-2 and TRBJ1-1; D uncertain. The CDR3 sequence is 13 residues long. Germline V gives CDR1 SGHAT, CDR2 FQNNGV. The V and J ends lost 1 base and 6 bases respectively, with 9 bases between them. This CDR3 is CASSLVVGAEAFF. The CDR3 region has the DNA TGTGCCAGCAGCTTAGTGGTGGGCGCTGAAGCTTTCTTT.

The chain uses TRBV6-2 or TRBV6-3 and TRBJ2-2; possibly TRBD1 for D (6 bases). CDR1 and CDR2 from the germline V gene are MNHEY and SVGEGT. The CDR3 is 14 residues long. Between the trimmed V and J ends, which lost 6 bases and 3 bases, there was a span of 11 bases. The CDR3 sequence is CASSPDSYTGELFF. CDR3 coding DNA: TGTGCCAGCAGCCCGGACAGTTACACCGGGGAGCTGTTTTTT.

This clone is a singleton in its sample. The gene calls are TRBV2 and TRBJ2-1, with TRBD2 identical over 8 bases. After removal of 5 bases from V and 3 bases from J, the junction contained 6 bases not matched to a gene. This CDR3 is 15 amino acids long. Germline lookup yields CDR1 SNHLY and CDR2 FYNNEI. The CDR3 region has the DNA TGTGCCAGCAGTACCGGGGGACTAGTCTACAATGAGCAGTTCTTC. Translated: CASSTGGLVYNEQFF.